This T cell receptor (beta chain) comes out of a study of T cell responses to AZD1222 COVID-19 vaccine. Trimming took off 6 bases at V and 4 bases at J, with 10 bases between the two ends. CDR3 size: 13 residues. The repertoire was sequenced with immunoSEQ multiplex PCR; TCRdb's copy has only in-frame clones and lacks some. The sample shows 55,000 to 80,000 clones, less than 90% of them seen only once. Study findings and constraints: Donors in the cohort were predominantly white British and more often female, and clonal diversity was possibly underestimated.

As for this clone: The antigen is unknown.

This material consisted of peripheral blood, taken on day 0 of AZD1222 vaccination. This receptor was identified in an adult in good health. This chain joins TRBV12-3 or TRBV12-4 and TRBJ2-1, with a tentative D call TRBD2 (5 bases). For the CDR3, the DNA is TGTGCCAGCAGCCTTGGACTTTACAATGAGCAGTTCTTC. This sequence encodes CASSLGLYNEQFF.